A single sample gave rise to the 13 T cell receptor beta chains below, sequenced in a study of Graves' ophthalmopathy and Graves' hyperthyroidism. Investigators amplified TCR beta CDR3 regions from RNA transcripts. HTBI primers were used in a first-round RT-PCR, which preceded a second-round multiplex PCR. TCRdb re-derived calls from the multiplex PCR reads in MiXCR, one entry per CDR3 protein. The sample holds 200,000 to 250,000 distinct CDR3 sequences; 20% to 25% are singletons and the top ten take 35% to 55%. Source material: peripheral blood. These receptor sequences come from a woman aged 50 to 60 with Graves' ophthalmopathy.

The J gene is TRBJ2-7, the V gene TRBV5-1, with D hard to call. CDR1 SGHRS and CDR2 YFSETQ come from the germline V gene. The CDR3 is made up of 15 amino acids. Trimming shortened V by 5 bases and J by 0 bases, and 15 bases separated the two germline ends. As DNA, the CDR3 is TGCGCCAGCAGACCTGGACGGTTAAGCTCCTACGAGCAGTACTTC. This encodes CASRPGRLSSYEQYF.

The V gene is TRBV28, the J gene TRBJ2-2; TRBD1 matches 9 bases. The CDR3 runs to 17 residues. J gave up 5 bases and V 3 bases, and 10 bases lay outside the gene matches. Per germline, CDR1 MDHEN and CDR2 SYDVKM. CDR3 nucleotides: TGTGCCAGCAGTTTGCAGGCCGGGACAGGGAAAACCGGGGAGCTGTTTTTT. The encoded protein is CASSLQAGTGKTGELFF.

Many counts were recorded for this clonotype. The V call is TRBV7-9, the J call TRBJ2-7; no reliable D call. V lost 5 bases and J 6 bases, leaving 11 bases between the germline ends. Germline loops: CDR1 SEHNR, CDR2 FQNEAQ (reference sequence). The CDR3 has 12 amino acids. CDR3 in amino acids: CASSLMDGEQYF. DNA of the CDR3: TGTGCCAGCAGCCTCATGGACGGCGAGCAGTACTTC.

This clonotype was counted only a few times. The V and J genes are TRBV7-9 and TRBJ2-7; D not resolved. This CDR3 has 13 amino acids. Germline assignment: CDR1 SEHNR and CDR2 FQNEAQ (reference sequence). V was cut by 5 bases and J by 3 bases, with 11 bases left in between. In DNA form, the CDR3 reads TGTGCCAGCAGCCCACCCAGACACTACGAGCAGTACTTC. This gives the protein CASSPPRHYEQYF.

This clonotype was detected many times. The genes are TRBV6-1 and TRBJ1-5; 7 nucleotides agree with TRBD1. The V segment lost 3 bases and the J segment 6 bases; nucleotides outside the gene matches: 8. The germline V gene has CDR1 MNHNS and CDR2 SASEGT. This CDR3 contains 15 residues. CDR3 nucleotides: TGTGCCAGCAGTGATTTGGGACAGAAGGGTCAGCCCCAGCATTTT. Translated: CASSDLGQKGQPQHF.

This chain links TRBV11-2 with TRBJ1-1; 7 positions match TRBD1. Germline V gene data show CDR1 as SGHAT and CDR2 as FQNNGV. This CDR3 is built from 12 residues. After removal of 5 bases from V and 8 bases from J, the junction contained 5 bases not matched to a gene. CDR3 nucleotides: TGTGCCAGCAGCACGCGGGACAGCGAAGCTTTCTTT. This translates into CASSTRDSEAFF.

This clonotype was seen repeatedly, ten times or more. This CDR3 is CASSWGGGEYEQYF. In DNA, the CDR3 is TGTGCCAGCAGCTGGGGGGGAGGGGAGTACGAGCAGTACTTC. This chain uses TRBV5-6 with TRBJ2-7; TRBD2 matches 7 bases. The CDR3 loop spans 14 amino acids. After removal of 3 bases from V and 4 bases from J, the junction contained 7 bases not matched to a gene. Germline V gene data show CDR1 as SGHDT and CDR2 as YYEEEE.

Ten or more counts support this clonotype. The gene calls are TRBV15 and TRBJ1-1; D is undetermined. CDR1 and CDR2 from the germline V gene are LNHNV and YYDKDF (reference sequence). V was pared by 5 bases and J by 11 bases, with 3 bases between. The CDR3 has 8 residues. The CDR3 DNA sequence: TGTGCCACCAGCCTCGCTTTCTTT. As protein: CATSLAFF.

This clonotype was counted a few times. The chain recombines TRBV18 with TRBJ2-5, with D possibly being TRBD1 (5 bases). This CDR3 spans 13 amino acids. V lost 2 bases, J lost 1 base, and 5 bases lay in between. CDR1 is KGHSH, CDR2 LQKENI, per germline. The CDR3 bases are TGTGCCAGCTCACCAGGGGCCCAAGAGACCCAGTACTTC. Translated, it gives CASSPGAQETQYF.

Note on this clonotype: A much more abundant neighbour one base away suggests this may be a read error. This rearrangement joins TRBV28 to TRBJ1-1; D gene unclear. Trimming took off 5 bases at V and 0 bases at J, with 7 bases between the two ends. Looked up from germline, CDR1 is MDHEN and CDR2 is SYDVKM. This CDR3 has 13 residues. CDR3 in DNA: TGTGCCAGCAGTCCGGTCCTGAACACTGAAGCTTTCTTT. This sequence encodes CASSPVLNTEAFF.

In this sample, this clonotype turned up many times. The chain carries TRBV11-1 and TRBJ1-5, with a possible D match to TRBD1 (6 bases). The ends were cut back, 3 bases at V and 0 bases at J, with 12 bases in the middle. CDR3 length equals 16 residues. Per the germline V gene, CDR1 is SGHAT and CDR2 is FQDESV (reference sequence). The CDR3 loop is CASSLSGTSSNQPQHF. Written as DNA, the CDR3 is TGTGCCAGCAGCTTGTCCGGGACATCTAGCAATCAGCCCCAGCATTTT.

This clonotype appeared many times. CDR3 bases: TGTGCCAGTAGTTATGGGGAGGTATATAGCAATCAGCCCCAGCATTTT. Its protein is CASSYGEVYSNQPQHF. This chain joins TRBV19 and TRBJ1-5, with D unclear. V was trimmed by 5 bases and J by 0 bases, leaving 14 bases between them. Germline-derived CDR1 and CDR2 are LNHDA and SQIVND (reference sequence). The CDR3 has 16 residues.

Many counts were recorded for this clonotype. In DNA, the CDR3 is TGTGCCAGTAGTATTTTGGCAGATAACACTGAAGCTTTCTTT. This translates into CASSILADNTEAFF. V is TRBV19 and J is TRBJ1-1; D remains ambiguous. Germline loops: CDR1 LNHDA, CDR2 SQIVND (reference sequence). The CDR3 sequence is 14 residues long. Trimming took 3 bases from V and 2 from J, leaving 10 bases between them. Looking up the rest from reference TRBV19 and TRBJ1-1 gives the full variable domain: DGGITQSPKYLFRKEGQNVTLSCEQNLNHDAMYWYRQDPGQGLRLIYYSQIVNDFQKGDIAEGYSVSREKKESFPLTVTSAQKNPTAFYLCASSILADNTEAFFGQGTRLTVV.